These 19 T cell receptor beta chains came from one sample sequenced in a study of blood T cell repertoires in COVID-19. Produced via immunoSEQ multiplex PCR; TCRdb's table is partial and in-frame only. The profile shows 200,000 to 250,000 clones, roughly 75% of them singletons. Sequences were obtained from peripheral blood. The receptors stem from a woman in her 70s with acute or convalescent COVID-19.

This clone was picked up one time. V gene TRBV28 combines with J gene TRBJ1-1, with 8 bases fitting TRBD1. V lost 9 bases and J lost 1; bases outside the gene matches: 13. The CDR3 length is 16 residues. Germline-derived CDR1 and CDR2 are MDHEN and SYDVKM. The DNA for the CDR3 is TGTGCCAGTGTTAATTCAGGGGGCGCGCGGAACACTGAAGCTTTCTTT. Translating it yields CASVNSGGARNTEAFF.

The chain joins TRBV5-4 to TRBJ2-2; possibly TRBD1 for D (6 bases). The CDR3 contains 14 residues. The germline V gene has CDR1 SGHNT and CDR2 YYREEE (reference sequence). V lost 0 bases to trimming and J lost 5 bases, with 8 bases between them. The DNA for the CDR3 is TGTGCCAGCAGCTTGGGGGGGCGGACCGGGGAGCTGTTTTTT. Translated, it gives CASSLGGRTGELFF.

The genes are TRBV6-5 and TRBJ2-1; 7 bases agree with TRBD1. The CDR3 spans 14 residues. Germline V gene sequence: CDR1 MNHEY, CDR2 SVGAGI. The junction had 10 bases not matched to a gene; V was cut back by 8 bases and J by 6 bases. Here the CDR3 DNA reads TGTGCCAGCGGCCTTCCCGGGACAGCCAATGAGCAGTTCTTC. It specifies CASGLPGTANEQFF.

The chain has TRBV29-1 and TRBJ2-3; 8 bases line up with TRBD1. This CDR3 region has 15 residues. Germline CDR1 is SQVTM and CDR2 is ANQGSEA. With 3 bases clipped from V and 2 bases from J, the junction kept 7 bases outside the gene matches. Here the CDR3 DNA reads TGCAGCGTTGATGAACAGGGGGGAGTCACAGATACGCAGTATTTT. Encoded protein: CSVDEQGGVTDTQYF.

This chain connects TRBV2 to TRBJ2-5; 7 nucleotides match TRBD2. Germline V gene lookup returns CDR1 SNHLY and CDR2 FYNNEI. The CDR3 extends over 12 amino acids. V shed 9 bases and J 5 bases; nucleotides not matched to a gene: 6. The CDR3 protein is CASEGGSETQYF. In DNA, the CDR3 is TGTGCCAGTGAGGGAGGGTCGGAGACCCAGTACTTC.

This clone showed up just a few times. The chain links TRBV19 to TRBJ2-7; the D is unclear. From germline, CDR1 is LNHDA and CDR2 SQIVND (reference sequence). V was trimmed by 5 bases and J by 3 bases, leaving 8 bases between them. The CDR3 consists of 12 residues. The CDR3 sequence: CASSGGFYEQYF. CDR3 bases: TGTGCCAGTAGTGGCGGATTCTACGAGCAGTACTTC.

The J gene is TRBJ1-1, the V gene TRBV5-1; a weak D match, TRBD1 (6 bases). Germline V gives CDR1 SGHRS, CDR2 YFSETQ. CDR3 size: 15 residues. Trimming removed 5 bases from V and 5 bases from J, with 19 bases in between. CDR3 in amino acids: CASSSGKTGKTEAFF. In DNA form, the CDR3 reads TGCGCCAGCAGTTCAGGAAAAACAGGGAAAACTGAAGCTTTCTTT.

This chain connects TRBV3-1 (or the pseudogene TRBV3-2) to TRBJ2-7; D possibly corresponds to TRBD2 (5 bases). V dropped 0 bases and J dropped 1 base, with 19 bases sitting between them. The CDR3 sequence is 18 residues long. Germline CDR1 and CDR2: LGHDT and YNNKEL (reference sequence). DNA for the CDR3: TGTGCCAGCAGCCAAGAAGGATTGGTGGGAACTAGGTCCTACGAGCAGTACTTC. Amino acids: CASSQEGLVGTRSYEQYF.

This clone was detected a few times. The V call is TRBV19, the J call TRBJ1-5, with D possibly being TRBD1 (6 bases). V was cut by 1 base and J by 5 bases, with 9 bases left in between. In germline, CDR1 is LNHDA, CDR2 SQIVND (reference sequence). The CDR3 runs 14 residues. CDR3 DNA sequence: TGTGCCAGTAGTATAGTTTCAGGGGATCAGCCCCAGCATTTT. Translating gives CASSIVSGDQPQHF.

A single count supports this clone. J is TRBJ1-2 and V is TRBV6-5, with a possible D match to TRBD1 (6 bases). Germline V gene lookup returns CDR1 MNHEY and CDR2 SVGAGI. The CDR3 runs 14 residues. Trimming pared 7 bases from V and 6 bases from J, leaving 18 bases between. CDR3 region: CASIPQGRFDGYTF. CDR3 DNA sequence: TGTGCCAGCATCCCACAGGGACGCTTTGATGGCTACACCTTC.

V is TRBV29-1 and J is TRBJ2-1; D possibly corresponds to TRBD2 (5 bases). CDR1 SQVTM and CDR2 ANQGSEA come from the germline V gene. Trimming stripped 0 bases from V and 1 base from J, with 13 bases between. The CDR3 is 16 residues long. The CDR3 is CSVEDGRRGSYNEQFF. DNA of the CDR3: TGCAGCGTTGAAGATGGCAGGAGAGGGTCCTACAATGAGCAGTTCTTC.

This chain links TRBV18 with TRBJ1-2, with D hard to call. There are 15 residues in the CDR3. Germline CDR1 is KGHSH and CDR2 is LQKENI. Trimming removed 3 bases from V and 5 bases from J, with 16 bases in between. CDR3 coding DNA: TGTGCCAGCTCACCTTTTCTCTCTGACAATTATGGCTACACCTTC. Amino acids: CASSPFLSDNYGYTF.

The genes are TRBV5-1 and TRBJ2-7, with D perhaps matching TRBD1 (5 bases). In germline, CDR1 is SGHRS, CDR2 YFSETQ. Deletions cut 1 base from V and 4 bases from J, with 12 bases between. The CDR3 is made up of 14 amino acids. CDR3 in amino acids: CASSLTAGLYEQYF. The CDR3, as DNA: TGCGCCAGCAGCTTGACGGCAGGGCTTTACGAGCAGTACTTC.

The chain carries TRBV7-9 and TRBJ2-1; 8 nucleotides agree with TRBD2. The J segment lost 3 bases and the V segment lost 1 base, leaving 11 bases of the junction unmatched. CDR3 size: 18 residues. The germline gives CDR1 SEHNR, CDR2 FQNEAQ (reference sequence). The CDR3 coding sequence is TGTGCCAGCAGCTTAGGCTTAGGTATAGGGACTAGCTACAATGAGCAGTTCTTC. Protein sequence: CASSLGLGIGTSYNEQFF.

V and J are TRBV19 and TRBJ2-3, with TRBD2 matching over 7 bases. V lost 5 bases to trimming and J lost 4 bases; unmatched junction nucleotides: 3. Germline V lookup: CDR1 LNHDA, CDR2 SQIVND (reference sequence). The CDR3 has 13 residues. The CDR3 loop is CASSEGLADTQYF. DNA for the CDR3: TGTGCCAGTAGTGAAGGACTAGCAGATACGCAGTATTTT.

This sequence joins TRBV6-5 and TRBJ2-3, with 9 positions matching TRBD1. Germline CDR1 is MNHEY and CDR2 is SVGAGI. The V and J ends lost 11 bases and 2 bases, in that order; junction bases with no gene match: 8. This CDR3 is 14 amino acids long. The CDR3 protein is CACHRGRPTDTQYF. The CDR3 DNA is TGTGCCTGCCACAGGGGGCGCCCCACAGATACGCAGTATTTT.

V is TRBV18 and J is TRBJ2-4, with TRBD1 matching 9 bases. The germline V gene encodes CDR1 KGHSH and CDR2 LQKENI. The length of the CDR3 is 15 residues. V shed 3 bases and J 6 bases; nucleotides not matched to a gene: 6. The CDR3 spells CASSPDRGIGNIQYF. In DNA form, the CDR3 reads TGTGCCAGCTCACCCGACAGGGGGATAGGAAACATTCAGTACTTC.

The rearrangement uses TRBV10-3 and TRBJ1-6; D is unresolved. The germline V gene encodes CDR1 ENHRY and CDR2 SYGVKD. V gave up 3 bases and J gave up 6 bases, with 6 bases separating them. This CDR3 has 13 amino acids. DNA of the CDR3: TGTGCCATCAGTGAAGCCTTTAATTCACCCCTCCACTTT. This codes for CAISEAFNSPLHF.

The table lists this clone with a count of one. Other DNA sequences in this specimen translate into the identical CDR3. The chain joins TRBV5-1 to TRBJ2-7; maybe TRBD1 (6 bases). The CDR3 totals 13 residues. The V gene's germline CDR1 is SGHRS and CDR2 YFSETQ. V was cut by 0 bases and J by 2 bases, with 6 bases left in between. The DNA of the CDR3 is TGCGCCAGCAGCTTGGGGGGGCCCTACGAGCAGTACTTC. It is translated as CASSLGGPYEQYF. Supplemented by reference TRBV5-1 and TRBJ2-7, the full variable domain reads KAGVTQTPRYLIKTRGQQVTLSCSPISGHRSVSWYQQTPGQGLQFLFEYFSETQRNKGNFPGRFSGRQFSNSRSEMNVSTLELGDSALYLCASSLGGPYEQYFGPGTRLTVT.